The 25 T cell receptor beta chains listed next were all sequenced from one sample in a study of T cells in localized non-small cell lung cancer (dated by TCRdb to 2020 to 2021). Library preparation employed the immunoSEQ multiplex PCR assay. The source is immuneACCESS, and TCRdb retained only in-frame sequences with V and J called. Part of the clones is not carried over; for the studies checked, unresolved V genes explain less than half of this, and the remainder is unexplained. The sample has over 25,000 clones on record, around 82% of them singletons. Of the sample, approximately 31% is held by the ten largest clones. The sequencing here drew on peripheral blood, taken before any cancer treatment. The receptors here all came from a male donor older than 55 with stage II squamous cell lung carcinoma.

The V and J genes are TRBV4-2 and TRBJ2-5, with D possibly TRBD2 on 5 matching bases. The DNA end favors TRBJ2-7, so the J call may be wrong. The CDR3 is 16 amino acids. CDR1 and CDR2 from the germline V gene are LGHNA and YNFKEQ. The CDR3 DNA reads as TGTGCCAGCAGCCCCGGCGAGGTCGGAGAGGGCGGCGAGCAGTACTTC. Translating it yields CASSPGEVGEGGEQYF.

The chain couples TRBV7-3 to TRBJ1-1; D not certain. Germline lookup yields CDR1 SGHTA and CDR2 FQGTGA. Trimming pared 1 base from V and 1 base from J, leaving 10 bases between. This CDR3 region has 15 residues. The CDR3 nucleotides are TGTGCCAGCAGCTTAATGTCAGCAAAGAACACTGAAGCTTTCTTT. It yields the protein CASSLMSAKNTEAFF.

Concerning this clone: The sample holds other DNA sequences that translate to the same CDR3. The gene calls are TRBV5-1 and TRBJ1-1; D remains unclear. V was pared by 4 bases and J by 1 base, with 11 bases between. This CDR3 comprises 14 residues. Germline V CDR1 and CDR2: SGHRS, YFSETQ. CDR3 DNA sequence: TGCGCCAGCAGCGGGAACAGAAAGAACACTGAAGCTTTCTTT. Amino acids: CASSGNRKNTEAFF.

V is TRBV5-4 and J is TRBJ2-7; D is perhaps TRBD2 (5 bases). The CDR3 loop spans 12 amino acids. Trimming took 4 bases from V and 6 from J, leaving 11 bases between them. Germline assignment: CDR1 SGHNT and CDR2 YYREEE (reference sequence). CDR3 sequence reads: CASSRAEGEQYF. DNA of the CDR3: TGTGCCAGCAGCCGAGCCGAGGGCGAGCAGTACTTC.

The CDR3, as DNA: TGCGCCAGCAGCTTGCAACAGGGTGAAAAACTGTTTTTT. Residues: CASSLQQGEKLFF. This chain joins TRBV5-1 and TRBJ1-4; a possible D gene is TRBD1 (6 bases). The CDR3 spans 13 residues. Germline V lookup: CDR1 SGHRS, CDR2 YFSETQ. Trimming pared 1 base from V and 7 bases from J, leaving 8 bases between.

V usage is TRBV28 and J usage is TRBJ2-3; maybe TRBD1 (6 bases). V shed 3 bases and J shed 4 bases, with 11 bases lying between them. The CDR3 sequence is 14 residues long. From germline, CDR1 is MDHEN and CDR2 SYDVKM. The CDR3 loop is CASSLGAGPDTQYF. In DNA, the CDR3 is TGTGCCAGCAGTTTGGGGGCAGGGCCAGATACGCAGTATTTT.

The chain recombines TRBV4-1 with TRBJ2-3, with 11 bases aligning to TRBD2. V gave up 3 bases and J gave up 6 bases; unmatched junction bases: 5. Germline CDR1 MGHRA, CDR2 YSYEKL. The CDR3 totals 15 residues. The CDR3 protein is CASSQGSSGGDTQYF. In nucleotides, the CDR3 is TGCGCCAGCAGCCAGGGGTCTAGCGGGGGGGATACGCAGTATTTT.

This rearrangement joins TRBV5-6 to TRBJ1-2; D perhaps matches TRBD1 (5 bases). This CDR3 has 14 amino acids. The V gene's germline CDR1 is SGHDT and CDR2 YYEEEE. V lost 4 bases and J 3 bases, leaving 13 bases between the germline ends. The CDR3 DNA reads TGTGCCAGCAGCCTCGGCGGGGCTTACTATGGCTACACCTTC. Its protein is CASSLGGAYYGYTF.

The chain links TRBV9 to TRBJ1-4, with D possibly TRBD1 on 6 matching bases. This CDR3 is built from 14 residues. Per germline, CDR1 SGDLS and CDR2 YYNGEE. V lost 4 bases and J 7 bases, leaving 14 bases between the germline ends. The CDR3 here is CASSQTGRSEKLFF. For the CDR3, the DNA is TGTGCCAGCAGCCAAACAGGGAGGAGTGAAAAACTGTTTTTT.

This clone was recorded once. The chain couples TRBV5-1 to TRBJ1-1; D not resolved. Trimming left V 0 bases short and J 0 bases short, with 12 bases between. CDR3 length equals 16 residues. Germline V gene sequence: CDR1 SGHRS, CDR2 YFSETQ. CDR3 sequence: CASSLGTGFLNTEAFF. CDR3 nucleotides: TGCGCCAGCAGCTTGGGGACTGGCTTTCTGAACACTGAAGCTTTCTTT.

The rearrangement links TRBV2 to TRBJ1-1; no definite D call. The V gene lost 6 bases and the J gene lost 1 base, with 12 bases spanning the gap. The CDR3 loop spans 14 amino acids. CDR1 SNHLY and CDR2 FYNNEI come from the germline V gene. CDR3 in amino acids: CASSRSPGNTEAFF. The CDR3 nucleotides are TGTGCCAGCAGCCGAAGCCCCGGGAACACTGAAGCTTTCTTT.

The DNA of the CDR3 is TGTGCCACCAGCTCTTATGGGGGAGCTAACTATGGCTACACCTTC. Translating gives CATSSYGGANYGYTF. The rearrangement uses TRBV15 and TRBJ1-2; perhaps TRBD1 as D (5 bases). Trimming pared 5 bases from V and 0 bases from J, leaving 13 bases between. The CDR3 sequence is 15 residues long. Germline CDR1 LNHNV, CDR2 YYDKDF (reference sequence). The full variable domain, with the rest looked up from reference TRBV15 and TRBJ1-2, is DAMVIQNPRYQVTQFGKPVTLSCSQTLNHNVMYWYQQKSSQAPKLLFHYYDKDFNNEADTPDNFQSRRPNTSFCFLDIRSPGLGDTAMYLCATSSYGGANYGYTFGSGTRLTVV.

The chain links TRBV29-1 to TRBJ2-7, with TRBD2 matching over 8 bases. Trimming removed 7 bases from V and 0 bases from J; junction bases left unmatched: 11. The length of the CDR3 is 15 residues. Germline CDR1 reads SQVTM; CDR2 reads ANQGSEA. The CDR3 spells CSAEWTGGSSYEQYF. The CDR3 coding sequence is TGCAGCGCCGAATGGACGGGAGGGAGCTCCTACGAGCAGTACTTC.

Here the CDR3 reads CASSLNQVNEQFF. The CDR3 DNA is TGTGCCAGCAGCTTAAATCAGGTCAATGAGCAGTTCTTC. V and J are TRBV7-7 and TRBJ2-1; D is ambiguous. The length of the CDR3 is 13 residues. V lost 2 bases and J 6 bases, leaving 8 bases between the germline ends. The V gene's germline CDR1 is SSHAT and CDR2 FNYEAQ (reference sequence).

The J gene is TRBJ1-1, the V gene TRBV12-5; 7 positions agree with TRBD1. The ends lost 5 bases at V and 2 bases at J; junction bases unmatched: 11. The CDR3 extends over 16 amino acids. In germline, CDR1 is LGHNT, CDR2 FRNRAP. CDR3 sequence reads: CASGAKGATTNTEAFF. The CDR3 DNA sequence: TGTGCTAGTGGTGCGAAGGGGGCCACTACCAACACTGAAGCTTTCTTT.

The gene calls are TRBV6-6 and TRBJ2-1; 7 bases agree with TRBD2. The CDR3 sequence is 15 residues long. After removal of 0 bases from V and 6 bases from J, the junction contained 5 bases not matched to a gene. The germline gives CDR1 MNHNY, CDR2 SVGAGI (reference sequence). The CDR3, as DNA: TGTGCCAGCAGTTACTCAAGCGGGACCATCAATGAGCAGTTCTTC. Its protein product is CASSYSSGTINEQFF.

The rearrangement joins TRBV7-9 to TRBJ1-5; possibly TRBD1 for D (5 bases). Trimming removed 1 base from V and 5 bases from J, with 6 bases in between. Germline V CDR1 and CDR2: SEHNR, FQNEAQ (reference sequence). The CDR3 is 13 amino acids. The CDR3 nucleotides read TGTGCCAGCAGCTTAGGAGGGGATCAGCCCCAGCATTTT. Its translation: CASSLGGDQPQHF.

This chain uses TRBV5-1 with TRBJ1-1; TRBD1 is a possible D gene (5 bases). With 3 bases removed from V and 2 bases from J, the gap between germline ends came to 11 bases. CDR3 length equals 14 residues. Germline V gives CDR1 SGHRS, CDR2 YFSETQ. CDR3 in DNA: TGCGCCAGCAGCTGGGACCGTCCTAACACTGAAGCTTTCTTT. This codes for CASSWDRPNTEAFF. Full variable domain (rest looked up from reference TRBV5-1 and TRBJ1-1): KAGVTQTPRYLIKTRGQQVTLSCSPISGHRSVSWYQQTPGQGLQFLFEYFSETQRNKGNFPGRFSGRQFSNSRSEMNVSTLELGDSALYLCASSWDRPNTEAFFGQGTRLTVV.

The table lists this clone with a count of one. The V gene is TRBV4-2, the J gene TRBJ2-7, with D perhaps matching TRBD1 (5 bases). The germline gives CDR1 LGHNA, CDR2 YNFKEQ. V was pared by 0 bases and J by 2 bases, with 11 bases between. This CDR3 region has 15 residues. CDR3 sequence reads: CASSQDVSRAYEQYF. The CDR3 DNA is TGTGCCAGCAGCCAAGATGTTTCCAGGGCCTACGAGCAGTACTTC.

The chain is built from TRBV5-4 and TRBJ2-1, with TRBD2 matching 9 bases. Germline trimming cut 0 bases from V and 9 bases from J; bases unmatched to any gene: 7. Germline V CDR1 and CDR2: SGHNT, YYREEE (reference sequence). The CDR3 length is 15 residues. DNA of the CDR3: TGTGCCAGCAGCTTGGAAGGGCGGGAGGGGGCTGAGCAGTTCTTC. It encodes CASSLEGREGAEQFF.

The CDR3 loop is CASSLGGRTDTQYF. CDR3 nucleotide sequence: TGCGCCAGCAGCTTAGGCGGCAGGACGGATACGCAGTATTTT. This chain links TRBV5-1 with TRBJ2-3; D unresolved. The CDR3 length is 14 residues. The V end lost 2 bases, the J end lost 6 bases, and 13 bases lay between the germline ends. Germline CDR1 is SGHRS and CDR2 is YFSETQ.

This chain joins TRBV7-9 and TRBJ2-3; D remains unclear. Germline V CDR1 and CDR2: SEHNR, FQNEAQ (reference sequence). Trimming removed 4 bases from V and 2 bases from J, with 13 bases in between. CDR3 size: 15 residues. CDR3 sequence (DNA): TGTGCCAGCAGCTCGGCTAGAGCTTCCACAGATACGCAGTATTTT. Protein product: CASSSARASTDTQYF.

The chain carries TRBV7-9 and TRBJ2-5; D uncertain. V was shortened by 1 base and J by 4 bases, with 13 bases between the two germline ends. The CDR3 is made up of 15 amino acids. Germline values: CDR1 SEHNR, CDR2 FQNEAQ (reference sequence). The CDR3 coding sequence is TGTGCCAGCAGCTTAGGGCAGTTACCCGGAGAGACCCAGTACTTC. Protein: CASSLGQLPGETQYF.

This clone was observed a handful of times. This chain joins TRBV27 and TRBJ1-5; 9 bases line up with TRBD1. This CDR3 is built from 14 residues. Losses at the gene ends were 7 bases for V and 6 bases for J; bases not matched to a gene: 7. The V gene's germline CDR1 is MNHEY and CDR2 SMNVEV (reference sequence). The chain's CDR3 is CASTAGQGGQPQHF. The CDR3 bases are TGTGCCAGCACGGCGGGACAGGGAGGTCAGCCCCAGCATTTT.

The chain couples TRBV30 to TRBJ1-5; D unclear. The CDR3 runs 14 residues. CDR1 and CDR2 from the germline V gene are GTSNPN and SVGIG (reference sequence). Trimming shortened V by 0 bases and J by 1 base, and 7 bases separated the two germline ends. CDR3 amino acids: CAWSVAISNQPQHF. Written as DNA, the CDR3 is TGTGCCTGGAGTGTAGCCATCAGCAATCAGCCCCAGCATTTT.